Listed below are T cell receptor beta chains from one sample, sequenced in a study of human T cells and chemical hapten exposure. Via MiXCR, TCRdb re-called the RACE reads, giving one row per CDR3 protein. The sample includes 350,000 to 450,000 distinct CDR3 sequences, 5.1% of them seen just once. The sample consisted of whole blood, taken in connection with sensitization to the hapten diphenylcyclopropenone (DPC). The receptor source for this set is a woman between 45 and 65 years old with alopecia areata. Some clones in this sample may be carry-over from other donors' samples. Each CDR3 is given with its conserved first and last residue. D genes are given only for firm matches. A row's size may be missing; if present it is once, few, many or a size class.

D	V	J	size	DNA	CDR3
-	TRBV5-1	TRBJ1-6	many	TGCGCCAGCAGCTCGGGACACCTAAATTCACCCCTCCACTTT	CASSSGHLNSPLHF
-	TRBV20-1	TRBJ2-3	many	TGCAGTGCTGCTCCGGGACGTTGCACAGATACGCAGTATTTT	CSAAPGRCTDTQYF
-	TRBV5-5	TRBJ2-5	many	TGTGCCAGCAGCTTCCGACAGGCAACCCAAGAGACCCAGTACTTC	CASSFRQATQETQYF
-	TRBV12-3/TRBV12-4	TRBJ1-4	many	TGTGCCAGCAGTTTGGCAGGGAGGCTGTTTTTT	CASSLAGRLFF
TRBD2	TRBV12-3/TRBV12-4	TRBJ2-1	many	TGTGCCAGCAGGTTAGCGGGGGGACCTAGCAATGAGCAGTTCTTC	CASRLAGGPSNEQFF
-	TRBV12-3/TRBV12-4	TRBJ2-3	many	TGTGCCAGCAGTTGGGATACCACTAGCACAGATACGCAGTATTTT	CASSWDTTSTDTQYF
TRBD2	TRBV11-2	TRBJ2-2	many	TGTGCCAGCAGCTTAGGTCGGGCGGGGGGACACACCGGGGAGCTGTTTTTT	CASSLGRAGGHTGELFF
-	TRBV20-1	TRBJ2-3	many	TGCAGTGCTAGAGTACCCAGAGAACCCACAGATACGCAGTATTTT	CSARVPREPTDTQYF
-	TRBV7-9	TRBJ2-3	-	TGTGCCAGCAGCCCGGTCAGCACTTATAGCACAGATACGCAGTATTTT	CASSPVSTYSTDTQYF
TRBD1	TRBV7-9	TRBJ1-1	few	TGTGCCAGCAGCTTAGAGGGGACAGTGAACACTGAAGCTTTCTTT	CASSLEGTVNTEAFF
TRBD1	TRBV20-1	TRBJ1-1	many	TGCAGTGCTTCGCCGGGACAGCAGAACACTGAAGCTTTCTTT	CSASPGQQNTEAFF